The 24 T cell receptor beta chains reported below all come from one sample, sequenced in a study of T cell clonotyping in hematopoietic cell transplantation. TCRdb's copy holds only in-frame clones and misses some; the assay was immunoSEQ multiplex PCR. Of about 29,000 clones listed, 90% to 95% were seen once; the top ten hold about 10%. The material was PBMCs, obtained 100 days after allogeneic stem cell transplant. Receptor source: a female patient in her 50s who had an allogeneic stem cell transplant from a related donor, so the T cells may come from the graft donor. Some clones in this sample may be carry-over from other donors' samples.

This chain joins TRBV28 and TRBJ1-2; 12 nucleotides match TRBD1. From germline, CDR1 is MDHEN and CDR2 SYDVKM. V lost 6 bases and J lost 5; bases outside the gene matches: 7. The CDR3 is made up of 15 amino acids. This CDR3 reads CASSRPGQGAYGYTF. DNA of the CDR3: TGTGCCAGCAGCCGGCCGGGACAGGGGGCATATGGCTACACCTTC.

The rearrangement uses TRBV19 and TRBJ1-5; possibly TRBD1 for D (5 bases). The V end lost 4 bases, the J end lost 3 bases, and 13 bases lay between the germline ends. The CDR3 is 15 amino acids. Germline CDR1 LNHDA, CDR2 SQIVND (reference sequence). The CDR3 DNA reads as TGTGCCAGTAGTACCAGGGACGGATACAATCAGCCCCAGCATTTT. Its protein product is CASSTRDGYNQPQHF.

This clone was observed once. This chain uses TRBV19 with TRBJ2-2, with 10 bases aligning to TRBD2. The CDR3 has 17 residues. Germline-derived CDR1 and CDR2 are LNHDA and SQIVND (reference sequence). V lost 7 bases, J lost 4 bases, and 12 bases stayed unmatched. The CDR3 DNA reads as TGTGCCAGTAACCCCTCGGAGCGGGGGGGTGTCACCGGGGAGCTGTTTTTT. Encoded protein: CASNPSERGGVTGELFF.

In its sample, this clone was seen a few times. V usage is TRBV7-6 and J usage is TRBJ1-6; tentative D call: TRBD1 (5 bases). Germline CDR1 reads SGHVS; CDR2 reads FNYEAQ. V lost 5 bases and J 7 bases, leaving 12 bases between the germline ends. The CDR3 runs 14 residues. CDR3 loop: CASSPRGLNSPLHF. CDR3 in DNA: TGTGCCAGCAGCCCGCGGGGCCTGAATTCACCCCTCCACTTT. Drawing the rest from reference TRBV7-6 and TRBJ1-6, the complete variable domain is GAGVSQSPRYKVTKRGQDVALRCDPISGHVSLYWYRQALGQGPEFLTYFNYEAQQDKSGLPNDRFSAERPEGSISTLTIQRTEQRDSAMYRCASSPRGLNSPLHFGNGTRLTVT.

The rearrangement joins TRBV5-4 to TRBJ1-6; 7 nucleotides align to TRBD1. Trimming cost V 4 bases and J 9 bases; bases outside gene matches: 10. The CDR3 loop spans 15 amino acids. Germline V CDR1 and CDR2: SGHNT, YYREEE (reference sequence). The CDR3 DNA sequence: TGTGCCAGCAGCCGGGGACAGCTGGGACCTTCACCCCTCCACTTT. This translates into CASSRGQLGPSPLHF.

The chain has TRBV15 and TRBJ2-7; tentatively, D is TRBD1 or TRBD2 (7 bases each). CDR3 length: 15 residues. V lost 0 bases, J lost 3 bases, and 12 bases lay in between. Germline V gene sequence: CDR1 LNHNV, CDR2 YYDKDF (reference sequence). DNA for the CDR3: TGTGCCACCAGCAGAGATCCAGGGGGGGGCTACGAGCAGTACTTC. It codes for CATSRDPGGGYEQYF.

The CDR3 spells CASSQGALSVSYEQYF. CDR3 in DNA: TGTGCCAGCAGTCAGGGGGCCCTCTCCGTCTCCTACGAGCAGTACTTC. The J gene is TRBJ2-7, the V gene TRBV2; the match to TRBD1 covers 8 bases. V was clipped by 5 bases and J by 0 bases; unmatched bases: 9. CDR1 is SNHLY, CDR2 FYNNEI, per germline. The CDR3 runs 16 residues. The full variable domain, in which reference TRBV2 and TRBJ2-7 provide the parts outside the CDR3, is EPEVTQTPSHQVTQMGQEVILRCVPISNHLYFYWYRQILGQKVEFLVSFYNNEISEKSEIFDDQFSVERPDGSNFTLKIRSTKLEDSAMYFCASSQGALSVSYEQYFGPGTRLTVT.

V usage is TRBV6-5 and J usage is TRBJ1-6, with D tentatively TRBD1 (6 bases). The CDR3 has 15 residues. Looked up from germline, CDR1 is MNHEY and CDR2 is SVGAGI. The germline V and J ends were trimmed by 0 bases and 5 bases, with 8 bases remaining between them. In DNA, the CDR3 is TGTGCCAGCAGTTACTCGGGACATCATAATTCACCCCTCCACTTT. It yields the protein CASSYSGHHNSPLHF.

DNA for the CDR3: TGTGCCAGCAGCTTAGCACCGAACACCGGGGAGCTGTTTTTT. Encoded protein: CASSLAPNTGELFF. The chain couples TRBV7-9 to TRBJ2-2; D call uncertain. Germline V gene data show CDR1 as SEHNR and CDR2 as FQNEAQ (reference sequence). The V end was cut by 0 bases, the J end by 0 bases, with 2 bases between. There are 14 residues in the CDR3.

J is TRBJ1-5 and V is TRBV6-4; D might be TRBD1 (6 bases). The germline V gene has CDR1 MRHNA and CDR2 SNTAGT. The V end lost 3 bases, the J end lost 6 bases, and 12 bases lay between the germline ends. The CDR3 contains 14 residues. CDR3 residues: CASSESGDSQPQHF. The CDR3 coding sequence is TGTGCCAGCAGTGAGTCAGGGGATAGTCAGCCCCAGCATTTT.

V gene TRBV10-3 combines with J gene TRBJ2-2, with 10 bases matching TRBD2. CDR1 is ENHRY, CDR2 SYGVKD, per germline. The CDR3 is made up of 18 amino acids. V shed 3 bases and J 7 bases; nucleotides not matched to a gene: 14. The CDR3 region has the DNA TGTGCCATCAGTGACTCCACGAGCGGACTAGCGGCGGGCGGGGAGCTGTTTTTT. This translates into CAISDSTSGLAAGGELFF.

This chain links TRBV30 with TRBJ2-2; D perhaps matches TRBD1 (6 bases). The CDR3 totals 14 residues. Germline lookup yields CDR1 GTSNPN and CDR2 SVGIG (reference sequence). Trimming shortened V by 4 bases and J by 4 bases, and 13 bases separated the two germline ends. The CDR3, as DNA: TGTGCCTGGACTAGAACAGGGAGCACCGGGGAGCTGTTTTTT. Translating gives CAWTRTGSTGELFF.

The genes are TRBV5-3 and TRBJ2-5, with 7 bases matching TRBD2. TRBV5-3 is recorded as an ORF, its role being uncertain. Trimming at V came to 10 bases and at J to 1 base, leaving 1 base not matched to a gene. The CDR3 runs 11 residues. In DNA, the CDR3 is TGTGCCCGCGGGAGCCAAGAGACCCAGTACTTC. Protein: CARGSQETQYF.

The gene calls are TRBV6-5 and TRBJ2-2; 7 bases are shared with TRBD1. V lost 1 base to trimming and J lost 9 bases; unmatched junction nucleotides: 2. The CDR3 consists of 13 residues. Per the germline V gene, CDR1 is MNHEY and CDR2 is SVGAGI. The CDR3 loop reads CASSYWDSRELFF. DNA of the CDR3: TGTGCCAGCAGTTACTGGGACAGCCGGGAGCTGTTTTTT.

The chain combines TRBV6-5 with TRBJ1-4, with D possibly being TRBD1 (5 bases). This CDR3 is built from 16 residues. Trimming pared 0 bases from V and 8 bases from J, leaving 16 bases between. Germline V gene lookup returns CDR1 MNHEY and CDR2 SVGAGI. CDR3 in amino acids: CASSYSVAQGGEKLFF. For the CDR3, the DNA is TGTGCCAGCAGTTACTCGGTTGCGCAGGGAGGCGAAAAACTGTTTTTT.

V is TRBV7-8 and J is TRBJ2-1, with D possibly TRBD1 on 6 matching bases. Trimming removed 3 bases at V and 7 bases at J, with 16 bases between. The CDR3 is made up of 15 amino acids. Germline V gene sequence: CDR1 SGHVS, CDR2 FQNEAQ. The CDR3 sequence: CASSFFRGVGNEQFF. The DNA of the CDR3 is TGTGCCAGCAGCTTCTTCAGGGGAGTTGGGAATGAGCAGTTCTTC.

The count of this clone is one. The chain uses TRBV4-3 and TRBJ1-2; tentative D call: TRBD1 (5 bases). The germline V gene has CDR1 LGHNA and CDR2 YSLEER. The CDR3 totals 13 residues. Trimming left V 5 bases short and J 0 bases short, with 7 bases between. The CDR3 loop is CASSVGANYGYTF. The CDR3, as DNA: TGCGCCAGCAGCGTGGGGGCTAACTATGGCTACACCTTC.

This chain links TRBV4-2 with TRBJ2-3; no firm D call. The CDR3 is 16 residues long. Deletions cut 8 bases from V and 2 bases from J, with 20 bases between. The germline V gene encodes CDR1 LGHNA and CDR2 YNFKEQ. Here the CDR3 DNA reads TGTGCCAGCTCCGCCCCTGAGCTTCGCCCCACAGATACGCAGTATTTT. Translating it yields CASSAPELRPTDTQYF.

The table lists this clone with a few counts. V and J are TRBV5-6 and TRBJ1-1; D might be TRBD1 (6 bases). This CDR3 is built from 13 residues. V lost 4 bases, J lost 5 bases, and 12 bases lay in between. Per the germline V gene, CDR1 is SGHDT and CDR2 is YYEEEE. The CDR3 bases are TGTGCCAGCAGCCCGAGCACAGGGACTGAAGCTTTCTTT. Amino acids: CASSPSTGTEAFF. Variable domain in full (rest from reference TRBV5-6 and TRBJ1-1): DAGVTQSPTHLIKTRGQQVTLRCSPKSGHDTVSWYQQALGQGPQFIFQYYEEEERQRGNFPDRFSGHQFPNYSSELNVNALLLGDSALYLCASSPSTGTEAFFGQGTRLTVV.

The CDR3 here is CASSLATGVNTEAFF. DNA for the CDR3: TGTGCCAGCAGCTTAGCAACAGGGGTGAACACTGAAGCTTTCTTT. The chain couples TRBV7-9 to TRBJ1-1, with TRBD1 matching over 7 bases. Germline V gene lookup returns CDR1 SEHNR and CDR2 FQNEAQ (reference sequence). CDR3 length: 15 amino acids. Losses at the gene ends were 0 bases for V and 0 bases for J; bases not matched to a gene: 1.

V usage is TRBV30 and J usage is TRBJ2-5; the D gene is possibly TRBD2 (5 bases). Germline assignment: CDR1 GTSNPN and CDR2 SVGIG (reference sequence). The CDR3 has 13 residues. V gave up 2 bases and J gave up 2 bases, with 9 bases separating them. CDR3 protein: CAWSWELQETQYF. In DNA, the CDR3 is TGTGCCTGGAGTTGGGAGTTACAAGAGACCCAGTACTTC.

The rearrangement joins TRBV7-9 to TRBJ2-5; D unclear. The CDR3 spans 13 residues. V was clipped by 6 bases and J by 0 bases, with 8 bases between them. In germline, CDR1 is SEHNR, CDR2 FQNEAQ (reference sequence). The CDR3 is CASRFEYQETQYF. The CDR3 bases are TGTGCCAGCAGGTTTGAGTACCAAGAGACCCAGTACTTC.

The CDR3 reads CASSGLEGDEQFF. DNA of the CDR3: TGTGCCAGCAGCGGGCTTGAAGGGGATGAGCAGTTCTTC. The chain employs TRBV11-3 and TRBJ2-1; a possible D gene is TRBD1 (5 bases). Trimming shortened V by 5 bases and J by 8 bases, and 13 bases separated the two germline ends. The germline V gene has CDR1 SGHNT and CDR2 YENEEA. This CDR3 spans 13 amino acids.

This chain joins TRBV11-3 and TRBJ1-1; 8 bases are shared with TRBD1. Losses at the gene ends were 5 bases for V and 4 bases for J; bases not matched to a gene: 3. This CDR3 comprises 13 residues. Per the germline V gene, CDR1 is SGHNT and CDR2 is YENEEA. CDR3 in amino acids: CASSDRGGTEAFF. In DNA form, the CDR3 reads TGTGCCAGCAGCGACAGGGGAGGCACTGAAGCTTTCTTT.